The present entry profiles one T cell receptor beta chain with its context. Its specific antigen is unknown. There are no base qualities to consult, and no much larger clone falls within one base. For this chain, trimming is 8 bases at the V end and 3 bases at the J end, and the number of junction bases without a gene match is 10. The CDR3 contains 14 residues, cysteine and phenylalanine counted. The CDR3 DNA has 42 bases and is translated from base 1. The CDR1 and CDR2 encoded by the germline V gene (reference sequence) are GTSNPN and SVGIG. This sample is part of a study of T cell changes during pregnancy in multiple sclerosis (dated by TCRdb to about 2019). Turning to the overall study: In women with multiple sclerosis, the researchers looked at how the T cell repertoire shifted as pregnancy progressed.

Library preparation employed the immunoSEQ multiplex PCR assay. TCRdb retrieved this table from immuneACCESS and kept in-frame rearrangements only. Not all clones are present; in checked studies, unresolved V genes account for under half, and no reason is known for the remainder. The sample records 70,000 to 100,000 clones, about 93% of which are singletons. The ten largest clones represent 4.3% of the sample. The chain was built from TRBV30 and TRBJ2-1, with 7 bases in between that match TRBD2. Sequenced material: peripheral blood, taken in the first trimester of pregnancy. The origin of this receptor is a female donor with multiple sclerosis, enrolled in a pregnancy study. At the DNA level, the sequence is TGTGCCCGGGGGGTAATGGGAGGCTACAATGAGCAGTTCTTC. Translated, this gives CARGVMGGYNEQFF.